The sequence of this TCR beta chain was determined in a study of blood T cell repertoires in COVID-19. Under the authors' procedure: Using reference gene primer amplification, nucleated cell counts were estimated. Data came from immunoSEQ multiplex PCR; TCRdb stores just in-frame clones and leaves some out. V, J and clone size derive from that table, while D and trimming were established from the DNA sequence. The sample records some 80,000 clones, about 88% being singletons. Germline loops: CDR1 LNHDA, CDR2 SQIVND (reference sequence). CDR3 size: 14 residues. V shed 0 bases and J shed 9 bases, with 13 bases lying between them.

The genes are TRBV19 and TRBJ2-3; D not resolved. The receptor was isolated from a human donor in a cohort sampled during active COVID-19. Specimen: peripheral blood. The CDR3 spells CASSIDRIGRTQYF. DNA of the CDR3: TGTGCCAGTAGTATAGATCGGATCGGCAGGACGCAGTATTTT.